Shown below are 32 T cell receptor beta chains from a single sample sequenced in a study of CD8 T cells in ankylosing spondylitis. TCRdb passed the 5' RACE reads through MiXCR, listing each CDR3 protein once. The table includes approximately 180,000 distinct CDR3 sequences, 15% to 20% detected once. Sequencing was performed on blood, either unsorted or a sorted T cell fraction (not recorded which). The receptors shown here come from a male donor under 30 with ankylosing spondylitis or in good health (not recorded which).

Ten or more counts support this clonotype. V gene TRBV20-1 combines with J gene TRBJ2-5; D not certain. The germline V gene has CDR1 DFQATT and CDR2 SNEGSKA (reference sequence). Trimming cost V 3 bases and J 1 base, with 21 bases left between them. The CDR3 covers 17 residues. The CDR3 here is CSASPSPYTRPQETQYF. Written as DNA, the CDR3 is TGCAGTGCTAGCCCTTCCCCTTATACACGGCCCCAAGAGACCCAGTACTTC.

At least ten counts were recorded for this clonotype. In nucleotides, the CDR3 is TGTGCCAGCAGTTTAATGCCGGGAGGGCTACAAGAGACCCAGTACTTC. Residues: CASSLMPGGLQETQYF. This chain joins TRBV12-3 or TRBV12-4 and TRBJ2-5, with 8 bases lining up with TRBD2. Losses at the gene ends were 2 bases for V and 2 bases for J; bases not matched to a gene: 7. The CDR3 runs to 16 residues.

This clonotype has a count of ten or more. The chain links TRBV10-3 to TRBJ2-2; 8 bases are a match to TRBD2. The germline gives CDR1 ENHRY, CDR2 SYGVKD. CDR3 length: 15 residues. V lost 10 bases and J lost 3; bases outside the gene matches: 10. CDR3 DNA sequence: TGTGCCACCCGCCGGGAGGGTCGAGACACCGGGGAGCTGTTTTTT. This gives the protein CATRREGRDTGELFF.

This clonotype was detected many times. V is TRBV6-6 and J is TRBJ1-2; D unclear. Germline V gene sequence: CDR1 MNHNY, CDR2 SVGAGI (reference sequence). Trimming removed 2 bases from V and 4 bases from J, with 17 bases in between. This CDR3 has 16 residues. CDR3 bases: TGTGCCAGCAGTTACGAGAAAATGAAACCCCTCTATGGCTACACCTTC. This translates into CASSYEKMKPLYGYTF.

Ten or more counts support this clonotype. V and J are TRBV28 and TRBJ1-1; TRBD1 is a possible D gene (6 bases). Trimming pared 2 bases from V and 9 bases from J, leaving 13 bases between. Germline CDR1 is MDHEN and CDR2 is SYDVKM. The CDR3 has 13 amino acids. In DNA, the CDR3 is TGTGCCAGCAGTTTACTGGGGGGGCAGAAAGCTTTCTTT. This translates into CASSLLGGQKAFF.

This clonotype was recorded at least ten times. The chain has TRBV20-1 and TRBJ2-2, with TRBD2 identical over 8 bases. The germline CDR1 and CDR2 sequences are DFQATT and SNEGSKA (reference sequence). The V and J ends lost 3 bases and 3 bases, in that order; junction bases with no gene match: 3. This CDR3 has 14 amino acids. DNA of the CDR3: TGCAGTGCTAGTGCGGGAGGCTACACCGGGGAGCTGTTTTTT. This codes for CSASAGGYTGELFF.

This clonotype was counted ten times or more. This sequence joins TRBV20-1 and TRBJ2-7, with TRBD2 identical over 11 bases. Germline V gene data show CDR1 as DFQATT and CDR2 as SNEGSKA (reference sequence). CDR3 length: 16 amino acids. V lost 1 base and J lost 1; bases outside the gene matches: 6. The CDR3: CSARVATSGTSYEQYF. For the CDR3, the DNA is TGCAGTGCTAGAGTGGCGACTAGCGGGACGTCCTACGAGCAGTACTTC.

In its sample, this clonotype was seen many times. This chain links TRBV5-1 with TRBJ2-1, with TRBD2 matching 9 bases. The length of the CDR3 is 14 residues. Germline loops: CDR1 SGHRS, CDR2 YFSETQ. The junction had 7 bases not matched to a gene; V was cut back by 5 bases and J by 7 bases. The CDR3 nucleotides read TGCGCCAGCAGTCCTAGCGGGACGACAAATGAGCAGTTCTTC. Translation gives CASSPSGTTNEQFF. Filled out from reference TRBV5-1 and TRBJ2-1, the complete variable domain reads KAGVTQTPRYLIKTRGQQVTLSCSPISGHRSVSWYQQTPGQGLQFLFEYFSETQRNKGNFPGRFSGRQFSNSRSEMNVSTLELGDSALYLCASSPSGTTNEQFFGPGTRLTVL.

This clonotype was seen repeatedly, ten times or more. The V and J genes are TRBV15 and TRBJ1-3, with unresolved D. Germline CDR1 is LNHNV and CDR2 is YYDKDF (reference sequence). V was cut by 0 bases and J by 11 bases, with 11 bases left in between. This CDR3 contains 13 residues. CDR3 DNA sequence: TGTGCCACCAGCAGAGAGCGGACGGGGTCCATATATTTT. Translated: CATSRERTGSIYF.

This clonotype was seen ten or more times. This chain joins TRBV7-9 and TRBJ2-3; no clear D. The CDR3 length is 12 residues. With 7 bases removed from V and 4 bases from J, the gap between germline ends came to 9 bases. CDR1 and CDR2 (germline): SEHNR, FQNEAQ (reference sequence). The CDR3 sequence: CASTPNPDTQYF. CDR3 DNA: TGTGCCAGCACCCCGAACCCAGATACGCAGTATTTT.

This clonotype was found many times. V and J are TRBV27 and TRBJ2-3; D ambiguous. There are 11 residues in the CDR3. Germline V gene sequence: CDR1 MNHEY, CDR2 SMNVEV (reference sequence). Trimming took off 7 bases at V and 6 bases at J, with 8 bases between the two ends. CDR3 coding DNA: TGTGCCAGCACGTCCCGGGATACGCAGTATTTT. Translated: CASTSRDTQYF.

This clonotype was counted many times. V is TRBV30 and J is TRBJ2-2; TRBD2 aligns across 7 bases. V shed 3 bases and J 7 bases; nucleotides not matched to a gene: 11. The CDR3 extends over 15 amino acids. Germline CDR1 GTSNPN, CDR2 SVGIG (reference sequence). This CDR3 reads CAWRVAGVGVGELFF. The CDR3 DNA is TGTGCCTGGAGGGTGGCGGGAGTGGGAGTCGGGGAGCTGTTTTTT. Looking up the rest from reference TRBV30 and TRBJ2-2 gives the full variable domain: SQTIHQWPATLVQPVGSPLSLECTVEGTSNPNLYWYRQAAGRGLQLLFYSVGIGQISSEVPQNLSASRPQDRQFILSSKKLLLSDSGFYLCAWRVAGVGVGELFFGEGSRLTVL.

This clonotype has ten or more counts. This chain uses TRBV7-9 with TRBJ2-7, with 11 bases lining up with TRBD2. V trimming: 4 bases; J trimming: 4 bases; junction bases outside the gene matches: 9. From germline, CDR1 is SEHNR and CDR2 FQNEAQ (reference sequence). CDR3 length: 16 residues. CDR3 nucleotide sequence: TGTGCCAGCAGCTCCCGTGGGGGACTAGCGGTTTACGAGCAGTACGTC. It specifies CASSSRGGLAVYEQYV.

This clonotype came up many times. The CDR3: CASSQLAGGDVDEQFF. The CDR3 bases are TGTGCCAGCAGCCAATTAGCGGGAGGGGATGTGGATGAGCAGTTCTTC. V and J are TRBV11-2 and TRBJ2-1; 11 bases align to TRBD2. J lost 8 bases, V lost 5 bases, and 11 bases had no gene match. This CDR3 is 16 amino acids long. From germline, CDR1 is SGHAT and CDR2 FQNNGV.

This clonotype was found many times. The genes are TRBV20-1 and TRBJ1-2; no clear D gene. The germline gives CDR1 DFQATT, CDR2 SNEGSKA (reference sequence). The CDR3 contains 11 residues. CDR3 residues: CSGPFNYGYTF. The CDR3 DNA follows: TGCTCTGGCCCATTTAACTATGGCTACACCTTC.

The DNA for the CDR3 is TGTGCCTGGAGTGTACGAATTGGGACAGGGGATAGCTATGGCTACACCTTC. This gives the protein CAWSVRIGTGDSYGYTF. V is TRBV30 and J is TRBJ1-2; 10 bases agree with TRBD1. The CDR3 runs 17 residues. In germline, CDR1 is GTSNPN, CDR2 SVGIG (reference sequence). The V gene end was trimmed by 0 bases and the J gene end by 4 bases; junction bases not matched to a gene: 11.

This clonotype was counted many times. V gene TRBV7-9 combines with J gene TRBJ2-3; 8 bases line up with TRBD1. Looked up from germline, CDR1 is SEHNR and CDR2 is FQNEAQ (reference sequence). V lost 5 bases and J lost 11; bases outside the gene matches: 18. The CDR3 runs 16 residues. DNA of the CDR3: TGTGCCAGCAGCAAAACAGGGGGACAGTTCACAGATGGGCAGTATTTT. Its protein product is CASSKTGGQFTDGQYF.

This clonotype was counted at least ten times. The rearrangement uses TRBV7-9 and TRBJ2-1, with no clear D. Germline V lookup: CDR1 SEHNR, CDR2 FQNEAQ (reference sequence). Between the trimmed V and J ends, which lost 3 bases and 1 base, there was a span of 10 bases. The CDR3 consists of 15 residues. The chain's CDR3 is CASSFRAPSYNEQFF. The CDR3 DNA reads as TGTGCCAGCAGCTTCCGGGCCCCGTCCTACAATGAGCAGTTCTTC. Full variable domain (missing parts from reference TRBV7-9 and TRBJ2-1): DTGVSQNPRHKITKRGQNVTFRCDPISEHNRLYWYRQTLGQGPEFLTYFQNEAQLEKSRLLSDRFSAERPKGSFSTLEIQRTEQGDSAMYLCASSFRAPSYNEQFFGPGTRLTVL.

Many counts were recorded for this clonotype. V gene TRBV4-3 combines with J gene TRBJ2-5; D is unclear. Between the trimmed V and J ends, which lost 1 base and 3 bases, there was a span of 9 bases. CDR1 and CDR2 from the germline V gene are LGHNA and YSLEER. The CDR3 totals 14 residues. The CDR3 is CASSQVFTEETQYF. The CDR3 DNA reads TGCGCCAGCAGCCAAGTATTCACAGAAGAGACCCAGTACTTC.

This clonotype was observed a single time. The genes are TRBV27 and TRBJ2-1; unclear D gene. The V gene's germline CDR1 is MNHEY and CDR2 SMNVEV (reference sequence). The CDR3 spans 13 residues. The V and J ends lost 5 bases and 2 bases respectively, with 7 bases between them. The CDR3 DNA reads as TGTGCCAGCAGTCCCATACCCTACAATGAGCAGTTCTTC. Translated: CASSPIPYNEQFF.

This clonotype was counted many times. This sequence joins TRBV5-1 and TRBJ1-2; D is unresolved. Trimming pared 1 base from V and 3 bases from J, leaving 7 bases between. The CDR3 consists of 13 residues. Per germline, CDR1 SGHRS and CDR2 YFSETQ. The CDR3 spells CASSLSTYYGYTF. CDR3 coding DNA: TGCGCCAGCAGCTTGTCTACTTACTATGGCTACACCTTC.

The chain combines TRBV27 with TRBJ1-3; no definite D call. The germline V gene encodes CDR1 MNHEY and CDR2 SMNVEV (reference sequence). The CDR3 length is 15 residues. Trimming stripped 3 bases from V and 0 bases from J, with 9 bases between. The CDR3 loop reads CASSLRPDSGNTIYF. In DNA, the CDR3 is TGTGCCAGCAGTTTGAGGCCGGACTCTGGAAACACCATATATTTT.

This clonotype was seen ten or more times. CDR3 nucleotide sequence: TGTGCCACCAGCGTAGCGGGGAGCTCCTACAATGAGCAGTTCTTC. It yields the protein CATSVAGSSYNEQFF. V usage is TRBV15 and J usage is TRBJ2-1; TRBD2 agrees at 8 bases. CDR1 and CDR2 (germline): LNHNV, YYDKDF (reference sequence). Losses at the gene ends were 5 bases for V and 0 bases for J; bases not matched to a gene: 3. CDR3 length equals 15 residues.

This clonotype was observed many times. This chain joins TRBV20-1 and TRBJ2-1; the match to TRBD2 covers 8 bases. The germline gives CDR1 DFQATT, CDR2 SNEGSKA (reference sequence). The CDR3 spans 14 residues. The V and J ends lost 0 bases and 6 bases, in that order; junction bases with no gene match: 4. The CDR3 is CSAREAGGLNEQFF. CDR3 bases: TGCAGTGCTAGAGAGGCGGGAGGCCTCAATGAGCAGTTCTTC.

This clonotype was seen repeatedly, ten times or more. The chain recombines TRBV20-1 with TRBJ1-5; the D is unclear. The CDR3 sequence is 13 residues long. The V end lost 0 bases, the J end lost 3 bases, and 6 bases lay between the germline ends. CDR1 and CDR2 from the germline V gene are DFQATT and SNEGSKA (reference sequence). The CDR3 nucleotides are TGCAGTGCTAGAGATCCTGACAATCAGCCCCAGCATTTT. This gives the protein CSARDPDNQPQHF.

This clonotype occurred many times. The V gene is TRBV27, the J gene TRBJ1-5; 8 nucleotides line up with TRBD1. CDR1 MNHEY and CDR2 SMNVEV come from the germline V gene (reference sequence). The CDR3 sequence is 14 residues long. The junction had 5 bases not matched to a gene; V was cut back by 5 bases and J by 5 bases. CDR3 nucleotide sequence: TGTGCCAGCAGTACACAGGGGGTGCATCAGCCCCAGCATTTT. Protein: CASSTQGVHQPQHF.

This clonotype occurred many times. The V call is TRBV4-3, the J call TRBJ2-1; a possible D gene is TRBD1 (6 bases). The CDR3 covers 16 residues. The V and J ends lost 3 bases and 9 bases respectively, with 21 bases between them. Germline V gene sequence: CDR1 LGHNA, CDR2 YSLEER. CDR3 region: CASSHEQDSEFGEQFF. CDR3 nucleotides: TGCGCCAGCAGCCATGAACAGGACAGTGAATTCGGTGAGCAGTTCTTC.

This clonotype was seen repeatedly, ten times or more. CDR3 DNA: TGCAGCGTCGAGAGGAGGGCCAGGACAGATACGCAGTATTTT. Translated, it gives CSVERRARTDTQYF. This chain uses TRBV29-1 with TRBJ2-3; weak D call: TRBD2 (6 bases). V gave up 6 bases and J gave up 3 bases, with 16 bases separating them. The CDR3 is 14 amino acids. Germline loops: CDR1 SQVTM, CDR2 ANQGSEA.

The sample holds many counts of this clonotype. The chain employs TRBV18 and TRBJ1-1, with unresolved D. This CDR3 has 17 residues. Germline-derived CDR1 and CDR2 are KGHSH and LQKENI. Trimming shortened V by 5 bases and J by 0 bases, and 19 bases separated the two germline ends. The CDR3 loop is CASSFRPGPGMNTEAFF. CDR3 in DNA: TGTGCCAGCTCATTCAGACCGGGTCCTGGGATGAACACTGAAGCTTTCTTT.

This clonotype was seen ten or more times. In DNA form, the CDR3 reads TGTGCCAGCAGCGAGGGCCGTTCAACTAATGAAAAACTGTTTTTT. Encoded protein: CASSEGRSTNEKLFF. This sequence joins TRBV9 and TRBJ1-4; the D is unclear. V was shortened by 3 bases and J by 0 bases, with 9 bases between the two germline ends. This CDR3 is built from 15 residues. Germline V lookup: CDR1 SGDLS, CDR2 YYNGEE.

This clonotype was detected ten times or more. The chain has TRBV20-1 and TRBJ2-1; D might be TRBD2 (6 bases). This CDR3 has 15 amino acids. Trimming shortened V by 5 bases and J by 8 bases, and 22 bases separated the two germline ends. CDR1 is DFQATT and CDR2 is SNEGSKA in the germline V gene (reference sequence). This CDR3 reads CSAPNADRREDEQFF. For the CDR3, the DNA is TGCAGTGCTCCCAATGCAGATCGGAGGGAGGATGAGCAGTTCTTC.

This clonotype was seen repeatedly, ten times or more. The chain recombines TRBV27 with TRBJ1-6; D is possibly TRBD1 (6 bases). The CDR3 loop spans 15 amino acids. The germline V gene encodes CDR1 MNHEY and CDR2 SMNVEV (reference sequence). The germline V and J ends were trimmed by 8 bases and 8 bases, with 19 bases remaining between them. The CDR3 spells CASGRGRGEYSPLHF. The CDR3, as DNA: TGTGCCAGCGGACGTGGTAGGGGGGAATATTCACCCCTCCACTTT.